This TCR beta chain was found in a study of metastatic and nonmetastatic thyroid tumors. Whole-study context: The comparison covered peripheral blood and tumor or nodule tissue in malignant and benign thyroid patients. Study results and caveats: Compared with benign nodules, malignant thyroid tumors were reported to have significantly higher TCR beta diversity in both blood and tumor.

Thyroid surgery took place with no prior treatment in any patient. Original handling: Across clinicopathological groups, CDR3 differences served as the basis for building a distant-metastasis classifier for papillary thyroid cancer. TCRdb re-clonotyped the PCR reads via MiXCR. TCRdb's processing, not the study's, gives the V and J calls here. The sample has 26,000 or so clones, 16% seen once; the top ten hold around 6.3%. The CDR3 runs to 13 residues. V shed 0 bases and J shed 4 bases, with 5 bases lying between them. CDR1 and CDR2 (germline): SGHKS, YYEKEE (reference sequence). This clone was seen at least ten times. Its antigen is still unknown.

The sample consisted of blood. This sequence originates from a male donor with papillary thyroid cancer or a benign thyroid nodule (not recorded which). Some clones in this sample may be carry-over from other donors' samples. The chain links TRBV5-5 to TRBJ1-5; D unresolved. The CDR3 loop is CASSLGENQPQHF. CDR3 DNA: TGTGCCAGCAGCTTGGGGGAGAATCAGCCCCAGCATTTT.